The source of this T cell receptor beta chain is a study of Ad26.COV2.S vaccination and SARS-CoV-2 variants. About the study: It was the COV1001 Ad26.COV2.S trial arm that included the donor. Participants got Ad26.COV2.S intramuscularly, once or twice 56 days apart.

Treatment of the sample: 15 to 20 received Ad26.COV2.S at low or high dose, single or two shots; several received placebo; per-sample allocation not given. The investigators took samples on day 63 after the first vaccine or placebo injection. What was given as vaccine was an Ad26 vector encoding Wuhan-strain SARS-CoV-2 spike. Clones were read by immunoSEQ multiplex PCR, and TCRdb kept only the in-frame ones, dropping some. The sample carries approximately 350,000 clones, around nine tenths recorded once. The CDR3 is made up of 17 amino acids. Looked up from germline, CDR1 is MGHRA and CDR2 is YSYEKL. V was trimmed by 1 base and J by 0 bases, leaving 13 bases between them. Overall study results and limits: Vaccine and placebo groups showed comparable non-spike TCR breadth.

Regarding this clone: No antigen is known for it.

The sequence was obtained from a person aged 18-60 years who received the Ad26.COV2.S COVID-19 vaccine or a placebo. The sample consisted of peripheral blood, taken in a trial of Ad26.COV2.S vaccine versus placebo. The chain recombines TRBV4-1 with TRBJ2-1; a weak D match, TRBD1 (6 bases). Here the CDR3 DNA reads TGCGCCAGCAGCCAAGGTCCACAGGGAACCTCCTACAATGAGCAGTTCTTC. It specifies CASSQGPQGTSYNEQFF.